Many counts were recorded for the clone carrying this TCR beta chain. Its antigen remains unidentified. This record comes from a study of CD8 T cells in ankylosing spondylitis. Broader study findings: Certain motif variants had earlier been reported in reactive arthritis synovial fluid and blood. Made up of under 10 highly homologous variants, a TCR beta motif appeared characteristic of ankylosing spondylitis blood. Enrichment of disease-linked clones was reportedly significant in matched ankylosing spondylitis synovial fluid.

Germline loops: CDR1 SGHAT, CDR2 FQNNGV. The CDR3 length is 16 residues. Trimming at V came to 4 bases and at J to 1 base, leaving 6 bases not matched to a gene. In making TCR beta libraries, quantitative 5'-RACE with molecular barcodes was used. TCRdb re-called the 5' RACE reads with MiXCR, one entry per CDR3 protein. The sample holds about 130,000 distinct CDR3 sequences; about 6.4% are singletons and the top ten take 12%. Sequencing was carried out using blood, either unsorted or a sorted T cell fraction (not recorded which). The chain carries TRBV11-2 and TRBJ1-4; TRBD1 agrees at 7 bases. The TCR was taken from a male donor with ankylosing spondylitis or in good health (not recorded which). The CDR3 sequence is CASSSWTGKTNEKLFF. The CDR3 DNA sequence: TGTGCCAGCAGCTCATGGACAGGAAAAACTAATGAAAAACTGTTTTTT.